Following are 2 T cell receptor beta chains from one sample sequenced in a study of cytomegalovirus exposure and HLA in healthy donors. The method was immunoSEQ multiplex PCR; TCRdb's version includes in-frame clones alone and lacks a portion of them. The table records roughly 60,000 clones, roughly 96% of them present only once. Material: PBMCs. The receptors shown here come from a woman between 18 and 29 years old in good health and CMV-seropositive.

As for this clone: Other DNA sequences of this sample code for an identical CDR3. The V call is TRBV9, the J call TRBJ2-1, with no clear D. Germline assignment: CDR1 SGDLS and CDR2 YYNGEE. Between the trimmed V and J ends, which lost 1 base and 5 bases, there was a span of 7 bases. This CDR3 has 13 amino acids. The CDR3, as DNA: TGTGCCAGCAGCGTATCCAGAAACAATGAGCAGTTCTTC. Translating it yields CASSVSRNNEQFF.

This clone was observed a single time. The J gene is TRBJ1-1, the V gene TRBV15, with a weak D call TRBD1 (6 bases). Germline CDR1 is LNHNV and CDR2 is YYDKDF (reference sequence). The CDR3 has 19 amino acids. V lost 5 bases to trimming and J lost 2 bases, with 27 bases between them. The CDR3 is CATSLITLKQGTFNTEAFF. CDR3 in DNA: TGTGCCACCAGCCTAATTACCTTAAAACAGGGAACCTTTAACACTGAAGCTTTCTTT.